This T cell receptor beta chain stems from a study of blood T cell repertoires in COVID-19. Study-wide context: The United States, Italy and Spain provided the acute and convalescent COVID-19 samples. Sources were T cells, B-cell-depleted T cells, or PBMCs; the material itself was cDNA or gDNA.

To note about this clone: At one of its ends the junction is not consistent with the germline gene, which may arise from a read error.

Germline lookup yields CDR1 MNHEY and CDR2 SVGAGI. CDR3 size: 16 residues. Those enrolled in Seattle joined during active infection and were followed longitudinally afterward. As originally analysed: Quantification of nucleated cells was approximated via reference gene primer amplification. Only in-frame clones appear in the TCRdb table, and some are missing; sequencing was by immunoSEQ multiplex PCR. The DNA gave D and trimming, while V, J and clone size come from that table. The sample lists around 130,000 clones, around 89% occurring once. V usage is TRBV6-5 and J usage is TRBJ2-7, with D tentatively TRBD1 (6 bases). The material sequenced was peripheral blood. The receptor comes from a human donor with COVID-19, enrolled during active disease. The donor label of this sample is uncertain. This CDR3 reads CASSYSGTLTAYEQYF. Here the CDR3 DNA reads TGTGCCAGCAGTTACTCCGGGACACTCACCGCCTACGAGCAGTATTTC.